This TCR beta chain came from a study of spatial heterogeneity in lung cancer. About the study: Consistently, beta-chain sequences turned up in larger numbers than alpha-chain sequences did.

A few counts support this clonotype. Its antigen is still unknown. This beta chain came through as a stray read in a library set up for alpha chains, and its size says little. Time point of the sample: sample taken at primary tumor resection. In each case, whole RNA from tumor, nontumor lung or frozen PBMC was sequenced unsorted. Overall study findings and caveats: Whereas they appeared in blood less at follow-up, ubiquitous expanded tumor TCRs appeared there more at resection.

Individually, TCR cDNA molecules were each labelled with a unique molecular identifier. TCRdb reanalysed the 5' RACE reads using MiXCR and keeps one entry per CDR3 protein. The repertoire consists of a few thousand distinct CDR3 sequences, with approximately 32% occurring once and the leading ten covering roughly 40%. The trim removed 0 bases at V and 1 base at J, leaving 6 bases unmatched. The CDR3 is 20 amino acids. The germline CDR1 and CDR2 sequences are MNHEY and SVGEGT. The V call is TRBV6-2 or TRBV6-3, the J call TRBJ2-1; the match to TRBD2 covers 16 bases. The receptor comes from a female donor with early-stage non-small cell lung cancer. The sample in question was PBMCs, obtained at surgery. CDR3 region: CASSYSWGTSGRDSYNEQFF. The CDR3 DNA follows: TGTGCCAGCAGTTACTCCTGGGGGACTAGCGGGAGGGATTCCTACAATGAGCAGTTCTTC.